The 24 T cell receptor beta chains presented below share a single source sample, sequenced in a study of blood T cells in healthy people across ages. A sample-barcoded 5' primer and a J-beta primer mix were used in a second PCR of about 7 to 12 cycles. In TCRdb, the 5' RACE reads were re-called with MiXCR into one record per CDR3 protein. The top ten clones hold over 15% of a sample with over 600,000 distinct CDR3 sequences, 46% of them seen once. Material: blood. These receptors originate from a man at least 80 years old in good health.

V gene TRBV7-2 combines with J gene TRBJ2-1; TRBD1 might be the D (5 bases). V lost 1 base and J 2 bases, leaving 9 bases between the germline ends. Germline CDR1 and CDR2: SGHTA and FQGNSA. CDR3 length equals 15 residues. CDR3 DNA sequence: TGTGCCAGCAGCTTAGTTCAGGGAACCTACAATGAGCAGTTCTTC. It is translated as CASSLVQGTYNEQFF.

The CDR3 DNA follows: TGTGCCAGCTGCGCCGGGCGCCAAAAGAATGGCTACACCTTC. Its protein is CASCAGRQKNGYTF. The genes are TRBV6-6 and TRBJ1-2; no reliable D call. V was pared by 8 bases and J by 6 bases, with 19 bases between. This CDR3 contains 14 residues. Germline V CDR1 and CDR2: MNHNY, SVGAGI (reference sequence).

The chain employs TRBV6-5 and TRBJ1-1; D is unclear. Between the trimmed V and J ends, which lost 6 bases and 1 base, there was a span of 18 bases. CDR3 length: 16 residues. Germline lookup yields CDR1 MNHEY and CDR2 SVGAGI. CDR3 in DNA: TGTGCCAGCAGCCTGACCCCGCGCAGCTCGAACACTGAAGCTTTCTTT. It specifies CASSLTPRSSNTEAFF.

The chain has TRBV7-2 and TRBJ2-5, with 7 bases identical to TRBD2. The DNA matches TRBJ2-7 better at its end, which makes the J call doubtful. From germline, CDR1 is SGHTA and CDR2 FQGNSA. The CDR3 length is 15 residues. As DNA, the CDR3 is TGTGCCAGCAGCTTAGTGGTGGGAGGGGCCTACGAGCAGTACTTC. Encoded protein: CASSLVVGGAYEQYF.

Worth noting for this clonotype: With a much larger clone just one base away, this may be a read error. This rearrangement joins TRBV29-1 to TRBJ2-1; 8 bases are a match to TRBD2. The J call may not be correct, given that the DNA end is closer to TRBJ2-7. The CDR3 is 13 amino acids. CDR1 is SQVTM and CDR2 is ANQGSEA in the germline V gene. CDR3 residues: CSVSGSSYNEQYF. CDR3 nucleotide sequence: TGCAGCGTTAGCGGGAGCTCCTACAATGAGCAGTACTTC.

In the case of this clonotype: Compared with germline, one end of the junction differs, possibly owing to a read error. This chain connects TRBV29-1 to TRBJ2-3; D remains unclear. This CDR3 has 15 amino acids. Germline V gene sequence: CDR1 SQVTM, CDR2 ANQGSEA. The CDR3, as DNA: TGCGGCGTTGAAGGGCGGCCTAGGGGCACAGATACGCAGTATTTT. Translating gives CGVEGRPRGTDTQYF.

V usage is TRBV7-2 and J usage is TRBJ2-1; the match to TRBD1 covers 9 bases. CDR3 length equals 15 residues. Germline lookup yields CDR1 SGHTA and CDR2 FQGNSA. J gave up 3 bases and V 5 bases, and 5 bases lay outside the gene matches. CDR3 protein: CASSPQGASYNEQFF. CDR3 in DNA: TGTGCCAGCAGCCCACAGGGGGCCAGCTACAATGAGCAGTTCTTC.

The V gene is TRBV3-1, the J gene TRBJ1-6; no clear D gene. This CDR3 region has 15 residues. V lost 2 bases and J 7 bases, leaving 12 bases between the germline ends. Germline-derived CDR1 and CDR2 are LGHDT and YNNKEL (reference sequence). CDR3 sequence (DNA): TGTGCCAGCAGCCAACTCCCCAGCGAGAATTCACCCCTCCACTTT. Its protein is CASSQLPSENSPLHF.

This chain uses TRBV3-1 with TRBJ2-6, with a weak D call TRBD2 (5 bases). V lost 5 bases to trimming and J lost 8 bases, with 10 bases between them. There are 13 residues in the CDR3. The germline gives CDR1 LGHDT, CDR2 YNNKEL (reference sequence). CDR3 protein: CASSGGAPNVLTF. The CDR3 bases are TGTGCCAGCAGCGGAGGTGCTCCCAACGTCCTGACTTTC.

The CDR3 reads CSATGGDNYGYTF. CDR3 DNA sequence: TGCAGCGCAACAGGGGGCGATAACTATGGCTACACCTTC. The chain couples TRBV29-1 to TRBJ1-2; 9 bases fit TRBD1. The germline CDR1 and CDR2 sequences are SQVTM and ANQGSEA. The CDR3 is 13 amino acids. Trimming at V came to 7 bases and at J to 1 base, leaving 4 bases not matched to a gene.

V usage is TRBV20-1 and J usage is TRBJ1-6; 9 bases line up with TRBD1. The CDR3 has 14 residues. Germline lookup yields CDR1 DFQATT and CDR2 SNEGSKA (reference sequence). Trimming cost V 6 bases and J 7 bases; bases outside gene matches: 7. In nucleotides, the CDR3 is TGCAGTGCCGTCCGGGACAGGGCCAATTCACCCCTCCACTTT. It codes for CSAVRDRANSPLHF.

The chain couples TRBV6-5 to TRBJ1-5; TRBD1 is a possible D gene (6 bases). The CDR3 has 16 residues. Germline V gene lookup returns CDR1 MNHEY and CDR2 SVGAGI. Trimming stripped 4 bases from V and 2 bases from J, with 15 bases between. CDR3 sequence: CASSSRGARGNQPQHF. CDR3 nucleotide sequence: TGTGCCAGCAGTTCTCGGGGGGCGAGGGGCAATCAGCCCCAGCATTTT.

This chain connects TRBV4-2 to TRBJ1-6; the match to TRBD1 covers 8 bases. The CDR3 extends over 16 amino acids. After removal of 2 bases from V and 8 bases from J, the junction contained 8 bases not matched to a gene. Per the germline V gene, CDR1 is LGHNA and CDR2 is YNFKEQ. CDR3 region: CASSQSLRTGYSPLHF. The CDR3 DNA follows: TGTGCCAGCAGCCAAAGCCTCAGGACAGGGTATTCACCCCTCCACTTT.

J is TRBJ1-1 and V is TRBV7-2; D possibly corresponds to TRBD1 (5 bases). This CDR3 has 16 residues. Germline V gene data show CDR1 as SGHTA and CDR2 as FQGNSA. V shed 5 bases and J shed 3 bases, with 19 bases lying between them. The CDR3 sequence: CASSPSGGSLYTEAFF. The CDR3 nucleotides read TGTGCCAGCAGCCCCAGCGGGGGGAGCCTGTACACTGAAGCTTTCTTT.

This clonotype turned up a few times. The junction shows a germline mismatch at one end, possibly a read error. The CDR3: CASSLSGSTQPQHF. In DNA form, the CDR3 reads TGTGCCAGCAGTTTAAGCGGTAGCACTCAGCCCCAGCATTTT. The chain recombines TRBV27 with TRBJ1-5, with unresolved D. Germline loops: CDR1 MNHEY, CDR2 SMNVEV (reference sequence). CDR3 length: 14 residues.

This clonotype was detected many times. This sequence joins TRBV12-3 or TRBV12-4 and TRBJ2-2, with TRBD1 matching over 10 bases. The CDR3 sequence is 15 residues long. J lost 4 bases, V lost 5 bases, and 4 bases had no gene match. CDR3 DNA: TGTGCCAGCAGTCGACAGGGGGCCAGCACCGGGGAGCTGTTTTTT. It specifies CASSRQGASTGELFF.

The chain is built from TRBV11-1 and TRBJ2-3, with TRBD1 matching 8 bases. Germline loops: CDR1 SGHAT, CDR2 FQDESV (reference sequence). V was clipped by 4 bases and J by 2 bases; unmatched bases: 11. The CDR3 spans 17 residues. CDR3 in amino acids: CASSSQANRGVTDTQYF. Here the CDR3 DNA reads TGTGCCAGCAGCTCACAAGCTAACAGGGGGGTCACAGATACGCAGTATTTT. The full variable domain, with the rest looked up from reference TRBV11-1 and TRBJ2-3, is EAEVAQSPRYKITEKSQAVAFWCDPISGHATLYWYRQILGQGPELLVQFQDESVVDDSQLPKDRFSAERLKGVDSTLKIQPAELGDSAMYLCASSSQANRGVTDTQYFGPGTRLTVL.

Comments on this clonotype: A read error is possible here, since a much larger clone lies one base away. The J gene is TRBJ2-7, the V gene TRBV12-3 or TRBV12-4; 7 positions match TRBD1. The CDR3 covers 16 residues. Here the CDR3 reads CASSPRGSRSSCEQYF. Here the CDR3 DNA reads TGTGCCAGCAGTCCCAGGGGGTCGCGAAGTTCCTGCGAGCAGTACTTC.

This chain uses TRBV27 with TRBJ2-5; D is unresolved. Trimming took off 6 bases at V and 11 bases at J, with 19 bases between the two ends. The germline CDR1 and CDR2 sequences are MNHEY and SMNVEV (reference sequence). The CDR3 is made up of 13 amino acids. The CDR3 coding sequence is TGTGCCAGCAGCAGTGGGGTTGGCAATGAGCAGTACTTC. It is translated as CASSSGVGNEQYF.

The chain combines TRBV10-2 with TRBJ1-2, with TRBD1 as a possible D gene (6 bases). CDR3 size: 15 residues. Trimming left V 10 bases short and J 1 base short, with 19 bases between. Germline V lookup: CDR1 WSHSY, CDR2 SAAADI. CDR3 amino acids: CAILDSDVINYGYTF. CDR3 DNA sequence: TGCGCCATCCTGGACAGCGACGTCATTAACTATGGCTACACCTTC.

The V gene is TRBV2, the J gene TRBJ1-5; possibly TRBD1 for D (5 bases). The CDR3 extends over 13 amino acids. V was trimmed by 5 bases and J by 6 bases, leaving 11 bases between them. Germline CDR1 is SNHLY and CDR2 is FYNNEI. Written as DNA, the CDR3 is TGTGCCAGCAGTTGGGACTTAGGTCAGCCCCAGCATTTT. This translates into CASSWDLGQPQHF.

This chain joins TRBV5-1 and TRBJ2-7, with D uncertain. The CDR3 sequence is 13 residues long. Germline lookup yields CDR1 SGHRS and CDR2 YFSETQ. V dropped 2 bases and J dropped 5 bases, with 11 bases sitting between them. The CDR3 spells CASSLSGVHEQYF. The CDR3 DNA reads as TGCGCCAGCAGCTTATCGGGCGTACACGAGCAGTACTTC.

This sequence joins TRBV24-1 and TRBJ2-1, with 7 bases fitting TRBD2. Germline CDR1 and CDR2: KGHDR and SFDVKD. V shed 1 base, J shed 0 bases, and the junction held 2 bases outside the gene matches. The CDR3 is 16 amino acids. CDR3 amino acids: CATSDFTSVSYNEQFF. The CDR3 DNA is TGTGCCACCAGTGATTTCACTAGCGTCTCCTACAATGAGCAGTTCTTC.

This clonotype came up a few times. V usage is TRBV20-1 and J usage is TRBJ2-1; D is possibly TRBD2 (6 bases). The better agreement between TRBJ2-7 and the DNA end casts doubt on the J call. CDR1 DFQATT and CDR2 SNEGSKA come from the germline V gene (reference sequence). There are 13 residues in the CDR3. CDR3 region: CSAKGLFYNEQYF. The CDR3 bases are TGCAGTGCCAAGGGACTCTTCTACAATGAGCAGTACTTC.